These 29 T cell receptor beta chains originate from one sample sequenced in a study of cytomegalovirus exposure and HLA in healthy donors. Vbeta (60) and Jbeta (13) primers were used in the PCR. Profiled with immunoSEQ multiplex PCR; TCRdb holds only in-frame clones, not every one. The sample includes 99,000 or so clones, around 77% of them seen just once. The material sequenced was PBMCs. These TCRs come from a woman aged 35 to 49 in good health and CMV-seropositive.

On this clone: Germline and junction disagree at one end, which may indicate a read error. The chain carries TRBV7-9 and TRBJ1-1; 8 bases line up with TRBD1. Per the germline V gene, CDR1 is SEHNR and CDR2 is FQNEAQ (reference sequence). The CDR3 runs to 17 residues. As DNA, the CDR3 is TGTTCCAGCAGCTTAGCTGGGACAGGAGGGAGGGACACTGAAGCTTTCTTT. It is translated as CSSSLAGTGGRDTEAFF.

The chain employs TRBV7-6 and TRBJ1-5; no definite D call. CDR1 is SGHVS, CDR2 FNYEAQ, per germline. The CDR3 spans 16 residues. V was trimmed by 1 base and J by 0 bases, leaving 10 bases between them. The CDR3 protein is CASSLEGGLSNQPQHF. CDR3 DNA sequence: TGTGCCAGCAGCTTAGAGGGAGGGCTTAGCAATCAGCCCCAGCATTTT.

The chain joins TRBV18 to TRBJ2-7; maybe TRBD1 (5 bases). The V and J ends lost 0 bases and 0 bases respectively, with 9 bases between them. This CDR3 has 15 residues. Germline V gene lookup returns CDR1 KGHSH and CDR2 LQKENI. CDR3 sequence (DNA): TGTGCCAGCTCACCACCTAGGGGAACCTCCTACGAGCAGTACTTC. Residues: CASSPPRGTSYEQYF.

In this sample, this clone turned up once. This sequence joins TRBV19 and TRBJ2-5; a weak D match, TRBD1 (6 bases). Trimming pared 1 base from V and 0 bases from J, leaving 18 bases between. Germline CDR1 reads LNHDA; CDR2 reads SQIVND (reference sequence). This CDR3 contains 18 residues. This CDR3 is CASSIGRGSGLYQETQYF. The CDR3 DNA reads as TGTGCCAGTAGTATAGGCAGGGGCAGTGGCCTCTACCAAGAGACCCAGTACTTC. The full variable domain, in which reference TRBV19 and TRBJ2-5 provide the parts outside the CDR3, is DGGITQSPKYLFRKEGQNVTLSCEQNLNHDAMYWYRQDPGQGLRLIYYSQIVNDFQKGDIAEGYSVSREKKESFPLTVTSAQKNPTAFYLCASSIGRGSGLYQETQYFGPGTRLLVL.

This clone was picked up one time. The J gene is TRBJ2-7, the V gene TRBV10-2; TRBD1 is a possible D gene (6 bases). Trimming pared 7 bases from V and 6 bases from J, leaving 16 bases between. CDR1 WSHSY and CDR2 SAAADI come from the germline V gene. The CDR3 extends over 13 amino acids. Written as DNA, the CDR3 is TGCGCCAGCACCGAAACGGGCAGGGGCGAGCAGTACTTC. As protein: CASTETGRGEQYF.

This clone has just one count. The genes are TRBV27 and TRBJ1-4; D possibly corresponds to TRBD1 (6 bases). The CDR3 totals 14 residues. From germline, CDR1 is MNHEY and CDR2 SMNVEV (reference sequence). Trimming pared 5 bases from V and 9 bases from J, leaving 16 bases between. CDR3 DNA sequence: TGTGCCAGCAGTGAGTTGTGGCAGGGGAAAAAACTGTTTTTT. Protein product: CASSELWQGKKLFF.

This sequence joins TRBV28 and TRBJ2-7; 11 nucleotides line up with TRBD1. The CDR3 contains 16 residues. Germline CDR1 reads MDHEN; CDR2 reads SYDVKM. V lost 2 bases and J lost 2; bases outside the gene matches: 5. The CDR3 DNA is TGTGCCAGCAGTTTAATCCCGGGACAGGGGGCCTACGAGCAGTACTTC. Encoded protein: CASSLIPGQGAYEQYF.

This clone has a single count. The V and J genes are TRBV5-1 and TRBJ2-7; weak D call: TRBD2 (5 bases). CDR1 and CDR2 from the germline V gene are SGHRS and YFSETQ. This CDR3 comprises 13 residues. Trimming removed 2 bases at V and 5 bases at J, with 11 bases between. The CDR3 DNA reads as TGCGCCAGCAGCTTTAGACTATCTAACGAGCAGTACTTC. The encoded protein is CASSFRLSNEQYF.

V and J are TRBV11-2 and TRBJ1-3, with D possibly TRBD1 on 6 matching bases. Germline V lookup: CDR1 SGHAT, CDR2 FQNNGV. This CDR3 has 15 residues. The V end was cut by 3 bases, the J end by 2 bases, with 11 bases between. The CDR3 nucleotides are TGTGCCAGCAGCTTGATCAGGGGAGCTGGAAACACCATATATTTT. Translated, it gives CASSLIRGAGNTIYF.

The genes are TRBV5-8 and TRBJ1-1, with TRBD1 matching over 7 bases. The CDR3 has 13 amino acids. Germline assignment: CDR1 SGHTS and CDR2 YDEGEE. Trimming removed 4 bases from V and 7 bases from J; junction bases left unmatched: 7. CDR3 coding DNA: TGTGCCAGCAGCCTGCAGGGGGGCGGTGAAGCTTTCTTT. This sequence encodes CASSLQGGGEAFF.

J is TRBJ2-1 and V is TRBV6-6; 7 bases match TRBD1. V lost 6 bases, J lost 3 bases, and 11 bases stayed unmatched. Germline CDR1 reads MNHNY; CDR2 reads SVGAGI (reference sequence). This CDR3 is 16 amino acids long. The CDR3 region has the DNA TGTGCCAGCAGGCAAAAGAGGGACAGAGACTACAATGAGCAGTTCTTC. Translating it yields CASRQKRDRDYNEQFF.

J is TRBJ2-7 and V is TRBV28, with 12 positions matching TRBD2. The trim removed 5 bases at V and 7 bases at J, leaving 9 bases unmatched. This CDR3 region has 15 residues. In germline, CDR1 is MDHEN, CDR2 SYDVKM. The chain's CDR3 is CASSGRTSGIGEQYF. The CDR3 DNA sequence: TGTGCCAGCAGTGGCCGGACTAGCGGGATAGGGGAGCAGTACTTC.

The gene calls are TRBV5-1 and TRBJ2-1; perhaps TRBD1 as D (5 bases). With 2 bases removed from V and 0 bases from J, the gap between germline ends came to 12 bases. The CDR3 contains 16 residues. Per germline, CDR1 SGHRS and CDR2 YFSETQ. DNA of the CDR3: TGCGCCAGCAGCTTCGATGGGGCCCTCTCCTACAATGAGCAGTTCTTC. This gives the protein CASSFDGALSYNEQFF. Combining the CDR3 with reference TRBV5-1 and TRBJ2-1 gives the whole variable domain KAGVTQTPRYLIKTRGQQVTLSCSPISGHRSVSWYQQTPGQGLQFLFEYFSETQRNKGNFPGRFSGRQFSNSRSEMNVSTLELGDSALYLCASSFDGALSYNEQFFGPGTRLTVL.

Notes on this clone: At one end the junction does not follow the germline gene, possibly because of a read error. The V call is TRBV7-7, the J call TRBJ2-3; 9 nucleotides match TRBD1. The CDR3 contains 15 residues. Germline CDR1 reads SSHAT; CDR2 reads FNYEAQ (reference sequence). This CDR3 is CASSLGQGWPDTQYF. Here the CDR3 DNA reads TGTGCTAGCAGCTTAGGACAGGGGTGGCCAGATACGCAGTATTTT.

The chain joins TRBV16 to TRBJ1-6; D remains ambiguous. The V gene lost 9 bases and the J gene lost 7 bases, with 7 bases spanning the gap. Germline CDR1 reads KGHSY; CDR2 reads FQNENV. The length of the CDR3 is 11 residues. CDR3 DNA sequence: TGTGCCAGTAGAGTAAATTCACCCCTCCACTTT. It translates to CASRVNSPLHF.

The CDR3 nucleotides are TGTGCCAGTAGTATCGGCCTAGCGGGAGTCAGCTACGAGCAGTACTTC. Protein: CASSIGLAGVSYEQYF. The chain has TRBV19 and TRBJ2-7; 10 positions match TRBD2. CDR1 is LNHDA, CDR2 SQIVND, per germline (reference sequence). CDR3 length: 16 amino acids. Losses at the gene ends were 3 bases for V and 3 bases for J; bases not matched to a gene: 8.

A note on this clone: One junction end disagrees with the germline gene, perhaps due to a read error. This chain connects TRBV4-2 to TRBJ1-1; 12 nucleotides line up with TRBD1. This CDR3 region has 14 residues. The germline gives CDR1 LGHNA, CDR2 YNFKEQ. The CDR3 loop reads CASRAVGTGGRGVF. As DNA, the CDR3 is TGTGCCAGCAGGGCCGTCGGGACAGGGGGCCGAGGTGTCTTT.

V is TRBV4-3 and J is TRBJ2-1; no clear D gene. V was shortened by 0 bases and J by 9 bases, with 15 bases between the two germline ends. Germline V CDR1 and CDR2: LGHNA, YSLEER. The CDR3 contains 15 residues. The CDR3 spells CASSQELLLYSEQFF. The CDR3 bases are TGCGCCAGCAGCCAAGAACTCCTTCTCTATAGTGAGCAGTTCTTC.

The chain has TRBV6-6 and TRBJ2-3; weak D call: TRBD2 (5 bases). Germline CDR1 is MNHNY and CDR2 is SVGAGI (reference sequence). This CDR3 region has 16 residues. Trimming stripped 3 bases from V and 4 bases from J, with 17 bases between. The CDR3 reads CASSYGVVRRADTQYF. CDR3 bases: TGTGCCAGCAGTTATGGAGTGGTTCGGCGGGCAGATACGCAGTATTTT.

This sequence joins TRBV6-5 and TRBJ2-7; 11 bases match TRBD2. The germline CDR1 and CDR2 sequences are MNHEY and SVGAGI. Trimming cost V 2 bases and J 3 bases; bases outside gene matches: 0. This CDR3 has 14 residues. CDR3 DNA sequence: TGTGCCAGCAGTTACCTAGCGGGGGGCTACGAGCAGTACTTC. It is translated as CASSYLAGGYEQYF.

This chain links TRBV27 with TRBJ2-3; 8 bases map to TRBD2. Germline CDR1 MNHEY, CDR2 SMNVEV (reference sequence). V dropped 7 bases and J dropped 1; count of bases not matched to a gene: 4. This CDR3 spans 14 amino acids. The CDR3 sequence is CASNWRGGTDTQYF. The DNA of the CDR3 is TGTGCCAGCAATTGGCGGGGGGGCACAGATACGCAGTATTTT.

This rearrangement joins TRBV5-1 to TRBJ2-3, with TRBD1 matching over 7 bases. The CDR3 contains 19 residues. In germline, CDR1 is SGHRS, CDR2 YFSETQ. J gave up 0 bases and V 4 bases, and 17 bases lay outside the gene matches. The CDR3 loop reads CASSKGQLRSQRSTDTQYF. CDR3 nucleotides: TGCGCCAGCAGCAAGGGACAGCTTAGGAGCCAGAGAAGCACAGATACGCAGTATTTT. Complete variable domain (other parts from reference TRBV5-1 and TRBJ2-3): KAGVTQTPRYLIKTRGQQVTLSCSPISGHRSVSWYQQTPGQGLQFLFEYFSETQRNKGNFPGRFSGRQFSNSRSEMNVSTLELGDSALYLCASSKGQLRSQRSTDTQYFGPGTRLTVL.

The rearrangement joins TRBV6-5 to TRBJ1-4; D is uncertain. V lost 6 bases and J lost 7, with 12 bases in between. Germline V gene sequence: CDR1 MNHEY, CDR2 SVGAGI. The CDR3 contains 13 residues. The CDR3 DNA reads TGTGCCAGCAGGGGGAGATCCGGTGAAAAACTGTTTTTT. Translated: CASRGRSGEKLFF.

V gene TRBV7-8 combines with J gene TRBJ1-1, with no clear D. The V and J ends lost 2 bases and 1 base respectively, with 2 bases between them. CDR3 length: 12 residues. CDR1 and CDR2 from the germline V gene are SGHVS and FQNEAQ. The CDR3, as DNA: TGTGCCAGCAGCTTACAGAACACTGAAGCTTTCTTT. The encoded protein is CASSLQNTEAFF.

The chain carries TRBV15 and TRBJ2-7; 7 bases fit TRBD1. The CDR3 contains 16 residues. The germline gives CDR1 LNHNV, CDR2 YYDKDF (reference sequence). V shed 0 bases, J shed 1 base, and the junction held 6 bases outside the gene matches. The DNA of the CDR3 is TGTGCCACCAGCAGAGACGGGACAGAAAGATCCTACGAGCAGTACTTC. Amino acids: CATSRDGTERSYEQYF.

This clone was seen more than once but under ten times. The J gene is TRBJ2-5, the V gene TRBV5-1; D might be TRBD1 (6 bases). The V end lost 4 bases, the J end lost 6 bases, and 13 bases lay between the germline ends. CDR1 and CDR2 (germline): SGHRS, YFSETQ. This CDR3 is 13 amino acids long. The CDR3 spells CASSLQGSKTQYF. CDR3 coding DNA: TGCGCCAGCAGCCTACAGGGTTCTAAGACCCAGTACTTC.

The chain combines TRBV10-3 with TRBJ2-7; TRBD2 aligns across 7 bases. Germline values: CDR1 ENHRY, CDR2 SYGVKD. This CDR3 is built from 15 residues. V shed 2 bases and J 6 bases; nucleotides not matched to a gene: 10. The chain's CDR3 is CAISELIRGDSEQYF. DNA for the CDR3: TGTGCCATCAGTGAGCTCATTCGGGGGGACTCCGAGCAGTACTTC.

This chain uses TRBV10-1 with TRBJ2-2; a possible D gene is TRBD1 (6 bases). The CDR3 runs to 14 residues. Germline CDR1 and CDR2: WNHNN and SYGVQD (reference sequence). V lost 4 bases and J lost 5, with 11 bases in between. DNA of the CDR3: TGCGCCAGCAGTGTGAACAGGGTTACCGGGGAGCTGTTTTTT. Encoded protein: CASSVNRVTGELFF.

This chain connects TRBV18 to TRBJ1-6, with D maybe TRBD1 (5 bases). V was clipped by 1 base and J by 6 bases, with 10 bases between them. This CDR3 contains 15 residues. Germline CDR1 and CDR2: KGHSH and LQKENI. The CDR3 loop reads CASSPQGIINSPLHF. As DNA, the CDR3 is TGTGCCAGCTCACCACAGGGGATTATTAATTCACCCCTCCACTTT.